The source of this TCR beta chain is a study of T cells after posttransplantation cyclophosphamide. The data were produced by immunoSEQ multiplex PCR, yet TCRdb's version contains in-frame clones alone and is incomplete. The sample has 7,000 to 10,000 clones, over 95% seen once. This related bone marrow graft donor gave peripheral blood on the day of marrow donation. Germline CDR1 and CDR2: SQVTM and ANQGSEA. With 7 bases clipped from V and 2 bases from J, the junction kept 8 bases outside the gene matches. The CDR3 length is 14 residues. This receptor was taken from a man aged 45-60 years in good health, CMV-negative, and a related stem cell transplant donor. The chain has TRBV29-1 and TRBJ2-3, with TRBD2 matching 8 bases. Material: naive CD8+ T cells sorted from PBMCs. DNA of the CDR3: TGCAGCGCAATTAGCGGGGTAGCCACAGATACGCAGTATTTT. This gives the protein CSAISGVATDTQYF.